The 12 T cell receptor beta chains presented below share a single source sample, sequenced in a study of chemoradiotherapy in HPV16-positive cancers. TCRdb keeps only in-frame clones here, not all; method: immunoSEQ multiplex PCR. The top ten clones hold 3.5% to 4% of a sample with over 30,000 clones, about 82% of them seen once. The sequences come from blood, collected from a patient who underwent chemoradiotherapy. All receptors come from a human donor with HPV-associated anogenital cancer.

This clone appeared a few times. The chain links TRBV6-5 to TRBJ1-3; D gene unclear. Germline CDR1 reads MNHEY; CDR2 reads SVGAGI. CDR3 size: 8 residues. Trimming took 5 bases from V and 10 from J, leaving 0 bases between them. The CDR3 sequence is CASSTIYF. CDR3 in DNA: TGTGCCAGCAGTACCATATATTTT.

V and J are TRBV2 and TRBJ2-7; no reliable D call. This CDR3 is built from 13 residues. Trimming removed 5 bases at V and 2 bases at J, with 10 bases between. Per the germline V gene, CDR1 is SNHLY and CDR2 is FYNNEI. The CDR3 region has the DNA TGTGCCAGCAGTCGGCAGATCACCTACGAGCAGTACTTC. Residues: CASSRQITYEQYF.

The chain recombines TRBV11-3 with TRBJ1-3, with D unresolved. Germline CDR1 and CDR2: SGHNT and YENEEA. The CDR3 sequence is 16 residues long. Trimming cost V 0 bases and J 0 bases, with 9 bases left between them. The CDR3 nucleotides are TGTGCCAGCAGCTTAGACAGTTCGAGCTCTGGAAACACCATATATTTT. Amino acid sequence: CASSLDSSSSGNTIYF. Filled out from reference TRBV11-3 and TRBJ1-3, the complete variable domain reads EAGVVQSPRYKIIEKKQPVAFWCNPISGHNTLYWYLQNLGQGPELLIRYENEEAVDDSQLPKDRFSAERLKGVDSTLKIQPAELGDSAVYLCASSLDSSSSGNTIYFGEGSWLTVV.

The chain has TRBV7-8 and TRBJ2-5; a weak D match, TRBD2 (7 bases). The CDR3 is 15 residues long. The V end was cut by 3 bases, the J end by 1 base, with 12 bases between. Germline V gene lookup returns CDR1 SGHVS and CDR2 FQNEAQ. CDR3 protein: CASSFSGGSQETQYF. CDR3 bases: TGTGCCAGCAGCTTTTCGGGGGGCAGCCAAGAGACCCAGTACTTC.

In this sample, this clone turned up a few times. The gene calls are TRBV6-4 and TRBJ1-5, with no clear D. The germline V gene has CDR1 MRHNA and CDR2 SNTAGT. V was shortened by 0 bases and J by 1 base, with 7 bases between the two germline ends. The CDR3 runs 15 residues. CDR3 DNA: TGTGCCAGCAGTGACTCCTTGGTCAGCAATCAGCCCCAGCATTTT. Protein product: CASSDSLVSNQPQHF.

The gene calls are TRBV6-1 and TRBJ1-2, with D perhaps matching TRBD1 (5 bases). This CDR3 is built from 15 residues. Germline CDR1 is MNHNS and CDR2 is SASEGT. With 2 bases removed from V and 7 bases from J, the gap between germline ends came to 17 bases. CDR3 coding DNA: TGTGCCAGCAGTGAAACGGTGAGCAGCAGGGTTGGCTACACCTTC. Its protein product is CASSETVSSRVGYTF.

The V gene is TRBV9, the J gene TRBJ1-3, with TRBD1 as a possible D gene (5 bases). Germline assignment: CDR1 SGDLS and CDR2 YYNGEE. The CDR3 has 15 residues. V was shortened by 0 bases and J by 0 bases, with 7 bases between the two germline ends. The DNA of the CDR3 is TGTGCCAGCAGCGTAGGGACAAGCTCTGGAAACACCATATATTTT. Its translation is CASSVGTSSGNTIYF.

The rearrangement links TRBV18 to TRBJ1-1; D unresolved. The V end lost 3 bases, the J end lost 4 bases, and 9 bases lay between the germline ends. The CDR3 sequence is 13 residues long. The germline V gene encodes CDR1 KGHSH and CDR2 LQKENI. CDR3 coding DNA: TGTGCCAGCTCACCCGACGAGACCACTGAAGCTTTCTTT. Its protein product is CASSPDETTEAFF. Filled out from reference TRBV18 and TRBJ1-1, the complete variable domain reads NAGVMQNPRHLVRRRGQEARLRCSPMKGHSHVYWYRQLPEEGLKFMVYLQKENIIDESGMPKERFSAEFPKEGPSILRIQQVVRGDSAAYFCASSPDETTEAFFGQGTRLTVV.

V gene TRBV5-1 combines with J gene TRBJ2-3; weak D call: TRBD2 (6 bases). Germline assignment: CDR1 SGHRS and CDR2 YFSETQ. V was clipped by 3 bases and J by 1 base, with 15 bases between them. The CDR3 sequence is 16 residues long. The CDR3 coding sequence is TGCGCCAGCAGCTCGACTAGATTGGCTGGCACAGATACGCAGTATTTT. Translation: CASSSTRLAGTDTQYF.

In this sample, this clone turned up a few times. The rearrangement links TRBV29-1 to TRBJ1-1; D remains ambiguous. Germline CDR1 and CDR2: SQVTM and ANQGSEA. CDR3 length: 14 amino acids. V was clipped by 6 bases and J by 6 bases, with 20 bases between them. The CDR3 spells CSVGTEGRWAEAFF. The CDR3 region has the DNA TGCAGCGTGGGTACGGAGGGAAGGTGGGCTGAAGCTTTCTTT. Complete variable domain (other parts from reference TRBV29-1 and TRBJ1-1): SAVISQKPSRDICQRGTSLTIQCQVDSQVTMMFWYRQQPGQSLTLIATANQGSEATYESGFVIDKFPISRPNLTFSTLTVSNMSPEDSSIYLCSVGTEGRWAEAFFGQGTRLTVV.

This clone was seen more than once but under ten times. The chain is built from TRBV19 and TRBJ2-1; TRBD2 matches at 15 bases. Germline V gene data show CDR1 as LNHDA and CDR2 as SQIVND (reference sequence). The CDR3 consists of 15 residues. V lost 5 bases to trimming and J lost 10 bases; unmatched junction nucleotides: 6. The chain's CDR3 is CASSVGLAGGHEQFF. The CDR3 bases are TGTGCCAGTAGTGTCGGACTAGCGGGGGGGCACGAGCAGTTCTTC. The complete variable domain, with remaining parts taken from reference TRBV19 and TRBJ2-1, reads DGGITQSPKYLFRKEGQNVTLSCEQNLNHDAMYWYRQDPGQGLRLIYYSQIVNDFQKGDIAEGYSVSREKKESFPLTVTSAQKNPTAFYLCASSVGLAGGHEQFFGPGTRLTVL.

The chain links TRBV11-1 to TRBJ2-5; TRBD1 matches 10 bases. Trimming cost V 6 bases and J 4 bases; bases outside gene matches: 8. The CDR3 is 15 residues long. Germline V gives CDR1 SGHAT, CDR2 FQDESV (reference sequence). CDR3 amino acids: CASRKGTGEGETQYF. CDR3 DNA: TGTGCCAGCAGGAAAGGGACAGGGGAAGGAGAGACCCAGTACTTC.